This T cell receptor beta chain was recorded in a study of T cell responses to AZD1222 COVID-19 vaccine. Study-level points and caveats: Repertoire collection took place solely once the T cell response had peaked. Spike as a whole was targeted by vaccine-associated CD4 TCRs, dominant at 160-218 and 743-854.

Clones were read by immunoSEQ multiplex PCR, and TCRdb kept only the in-frame ones, dropping some. The data hold 55,000 to 75,000 clones, with roughly 85% observed a single time. Germline V gives CDR1 LNHNV, CDR2 YYDKDF (reference sequence). The CDR3 has 14 amino acids. With V trimmed by 5 bases and J by 6 bases, 6 bases remained unmatched. This clone occurred a few times. Its specificity is unknown. The receptor was isolated from an adult in good health. This sequence joins TRBV15 and TRBJ2-2; TRBD2 matches 7 bases. Sequencing was performed on peripheral blood, taken on day 0 of AZD1222 vaccination. CDR3 in DNA: TGTGCCACCAGCCCGGGGGGAGACTCCGGGGAGCTGTTTTTT. Its translation is CATSPGGDSGELFF.